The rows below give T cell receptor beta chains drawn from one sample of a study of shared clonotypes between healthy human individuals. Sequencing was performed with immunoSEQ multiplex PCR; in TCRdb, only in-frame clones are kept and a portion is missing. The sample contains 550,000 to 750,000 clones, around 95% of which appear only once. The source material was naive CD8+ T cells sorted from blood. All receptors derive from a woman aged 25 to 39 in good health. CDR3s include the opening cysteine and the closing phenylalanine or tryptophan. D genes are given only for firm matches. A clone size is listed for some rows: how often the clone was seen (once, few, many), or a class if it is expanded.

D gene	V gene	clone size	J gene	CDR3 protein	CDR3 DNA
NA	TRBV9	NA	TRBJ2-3	CASSAPPGGTDTQYF	TGTGCCAGCAGCGCACCCCCCGGGGGCACAGATACGCAGTATTTT
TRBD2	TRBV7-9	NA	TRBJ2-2	CASSINSGPSTGELFF	TGTGCCAGCAGCATAAATAGCGGGCCTTCCACCGGGGAGCTGTTTTTT
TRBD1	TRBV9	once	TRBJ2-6	CASSADRAGGSGANVLTF	TGTGCCAGCAGCGCGGACAGGGCAGGAGGCTCTGGGGCCAACGTCCTGACTTTC
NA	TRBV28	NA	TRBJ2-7	CASSGYEQYF	TGTGCCAGCAGTGGTTACGAGCAGTACTTC
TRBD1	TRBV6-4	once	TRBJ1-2	CASPGGRSLYAGYTF	TGTGCCAGCCCAGGGGGCAGATCCCTTTATGCAGGCTACACCTTC
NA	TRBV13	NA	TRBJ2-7	CASSFLRDPAYEQYF	TGTGCCAGCAGCTTCTTAAGAGATCCAGCTTACGAGCAGTACTTC
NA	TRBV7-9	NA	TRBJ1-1	CASSGGNTEAFF	TGTGCCAGCAGCGGGGGGAACACTGAAGCTTTCTTT
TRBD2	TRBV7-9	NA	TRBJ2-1	CASSSGLVSKFF	TGTGCCAGCAGCTCGGGACTAGTGAGTAAGTTCTTC
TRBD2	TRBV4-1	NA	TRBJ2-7	CASSLYSGGEQYF	TGCGCCAGCAGCCTCTACTCGGGAGGCGAGCAGTACTTC
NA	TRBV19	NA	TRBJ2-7	CASSWGPGPYEQYF	TGTGCCTCCAGTTGGGGGCCGGGGCCCTACGAGCAGTACTTC
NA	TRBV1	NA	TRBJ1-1	CTSLQGVNTEAFF	TGCACCAGCCTACAGGGGGTGAACACTGAAGCTTTCTTT
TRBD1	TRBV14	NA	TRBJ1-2	CASSQGQGGYGYTF	TGTGCCAGCAGCCAAGGACAGGGGGGCTATGGCTACACCTTC
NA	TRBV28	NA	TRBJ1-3	CASRQAYSGNTIYF	TGTGCCAGTAGACAGGCTTACTCTGGAAACACCATATATTTT
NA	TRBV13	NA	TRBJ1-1	CASSSRVVNTEAFF	TGTGCCAGCAGCTCCCGGGTTGTGAACACTGAAGCTTTCTTT
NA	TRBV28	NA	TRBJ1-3	CASSWGSGNTIYF	TGTGCCAGCTCCTGGGGCTCTGGAAACACCATATATTTT
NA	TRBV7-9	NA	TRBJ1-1	CASSLVSGEAFF	TGTGCCAGCAGCTTAGTATCAGGGGAAGCTTTCTTT
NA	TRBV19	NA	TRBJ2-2	CASSIWGTGELFF	TGTGCCAGTAGTATTTGGGGCACCGGGGAGCTGTTTTTT
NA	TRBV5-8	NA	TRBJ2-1	CASSLEARHEQFF	TGTGCCAGCAGCTTGGAAGCCCGTCATGAGCAGTTCTTC
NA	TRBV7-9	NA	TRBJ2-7	CASYDLNYEQYF	TGTGCCAGCTACGACTTGAACTACGAGCAGTACTTC
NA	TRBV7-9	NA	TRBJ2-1	CASSGTPYNEQFF	TGTGCCAGCAGCGGGACACCTTACAATGAGCAGTTCTTC
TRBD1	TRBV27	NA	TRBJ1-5	CASKGQGSLNQPQHF	TGTGCCAGCAAAGGACAGGGAAGCCTCAATCAGCCCCAGCATTTT
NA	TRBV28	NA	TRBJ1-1	CASSLPGRRLGVYTEAFF	TGTGCCAGCAGTTTACCGGGACGGAGGTTGGGCGTTTACACTGAAGCTTTCTTT
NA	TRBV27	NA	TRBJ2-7	CASSLSGGTVSYEQYF	TGTGCCAGCAGTTTATCAGGCGGGACGGTTAGCTACGAGCAGTACTTC
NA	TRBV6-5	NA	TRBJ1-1	CASIRNIGGLEAFF	TGTGCCAGCATCCGGAATATTGGGGGGCTTGAAGCTTTCTTT
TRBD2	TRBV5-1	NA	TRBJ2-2	CASSADLAGMNTGELFF	TGCGCCAGCAGCGCGGATCTAGCGGGAATGAACACCGGGGAGCTGTTTTTT
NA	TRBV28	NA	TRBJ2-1	CASSFVGYEQFF	TGTGCCAGCAGTTTTGTGGGTTATGAGCAGTTCTTC
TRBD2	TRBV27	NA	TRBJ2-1	CASSSPSGNEQFF	TGTGCCAGCAGCTCCCCTAGCGGGAATGAGCAGTTCTTC
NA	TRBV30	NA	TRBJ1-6	CAWRNTGHSPLHF	TGTGCCTGGAGGAATACAGGGCACTCACCCCTCCACTTT
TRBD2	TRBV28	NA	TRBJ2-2	CASTPGLAPLPEDTGELFF	TGTGCCAGCACTCCGGGACTAGCGCCACTACCGGAGGACACCGGGGAGCTGTTTTTT
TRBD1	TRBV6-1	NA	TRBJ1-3	CASGGTDSGNTIYF	TGTGCCAGCGGGGGGACAGACTCTGGAAACACCATATATTTT
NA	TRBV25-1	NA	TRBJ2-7	CASPRPDNAYEQYF	TGTGCCAGCCCGAGGCCGGACAACGCCTACGAGCAGTACTTC
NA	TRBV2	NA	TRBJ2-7	CASSEHGPVDTLYEQYF	TGTGCCAGCAGCGAACATGGGCCAGTCGATACGCTTTACGAGCAGTACTTC
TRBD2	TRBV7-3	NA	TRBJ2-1	CASSSTSGGYNEQFF	TGTGCCAGCAGCTCTACTAGCGGGGGTTACAATGAGCAGTTCTTC
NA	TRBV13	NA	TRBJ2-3	CASSQTRHLRDTQYF	TGTGCCAGCAGCCAGACTAGACATCTTCGAGATACGCAGTATTTT
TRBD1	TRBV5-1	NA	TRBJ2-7	CASSSDRGIDEQYF	TGCGCCAGCAGCTCGGACAGGGGAATTGACGAGCAGTACTTC
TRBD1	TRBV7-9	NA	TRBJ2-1	CASSPRQGAGNEQFF	TGTGCCAGCAGCCCGCGACAGGGGGCCGGGAATGAGCAGTTCTTC
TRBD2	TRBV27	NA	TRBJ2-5	CASSFSPGSGRETQYF	TGTGCCAGCAGTTTCTCCCCGGGGAGCGGGAGAGAGACCCAGTACTTC
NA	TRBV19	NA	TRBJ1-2	CASSNGRPGNYYGYTF	TGTGCCAGTAGTAACGGAAGGCCGGGAAATTACTATGGCTACACCTTC
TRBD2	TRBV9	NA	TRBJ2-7	CASSVGSGISYEQYF	TGTGCCAGCAGCGTAGGAAGCGGGATCTCCTACGAGCAGTACTTC
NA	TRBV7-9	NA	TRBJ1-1	CASSSLKGGVRAFF	TGTGCCAGCAGCTCCCTCAAGGGGGGTGTTCGAGCTTTCTTT
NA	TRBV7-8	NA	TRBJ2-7	CASSSAGPATEQYF	TGTGCCAGCAGCTCGGCGGGCCCCGCCACGGAGCAGTACTTC
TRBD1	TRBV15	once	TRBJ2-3	CATSRELRTTGTGGLDTQYF	TGTGCCACCAGCAGAGAGTTGAGAACCACCGGGACAGGGGGCTTAGATACGCAGTATTTT
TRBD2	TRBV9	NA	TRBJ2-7	CASSERPGAGGMYEQYF	TGTGCCAGCAGCGAGAGGCCCGGAGCGGGAGGGATGTACGAGCAGTACTTC
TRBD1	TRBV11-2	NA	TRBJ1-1	CASSSGQGLAEAFF	TGTGCCAGCAGCTCAGGACAGGGGTTGGCTGAAGCTTTCTTT
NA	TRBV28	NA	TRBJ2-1	CASSLRSGMGNEQFF	TGTGCCAGCAGTTTGCGGAGCGGTATGGGGAATGAGCAGTTCTTC
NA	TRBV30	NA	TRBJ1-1	CAWSVRAEAFF	TGTGCCTGGAGTGTACGGGCCGAAGCTTTCTTT
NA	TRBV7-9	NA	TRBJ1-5	CASSPDRSNQPQHF	TGTGCCAGCAGCCCGGACAGATCCAATCAGCCCCAGCATTTT
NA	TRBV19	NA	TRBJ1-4	CASSKGQGTTNEKLFF	TGTGCCAGTAGTAAAGGGCAGGGGACAACTAATGAAAAACTGTTTTTT
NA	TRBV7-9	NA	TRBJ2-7	CASSSIQGSIYEQYF	TGTGCCAGCAGCTCCATACAGGGATCGATCTACGAGCAGTACTTC
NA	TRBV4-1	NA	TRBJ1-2	CASSPGTFGYTF	TGCGCCAGCAGCCCAGGGACTTTTGGCTACACCTTC
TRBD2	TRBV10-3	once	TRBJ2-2	CAISESTREVSGELFF	TGTGCCATCAGTGAGTCGACCCGGGAGGTGTCCGGGGAGCTGTTTTTT